This TCR beta chain was recorded in a study of T-cell memory formation after mild COVID-19. Study-wide results and limits: Some responding clones appeared in pre-infection memory, suggesting cross-reactive memory joined. The CD4+ clones that contracted clustered mainly within CM and EM, and the CD8+ clones concentrated in EMRA. Nothing confirmed that second-wave clones peaking on day 37 were specific for SARS-CoV-2.

This clonotype was recorded a few times. The antigen is undetermined. Constant-segment primers were used for 5'RACE, and the resulting TCR alpha and TCR beta cDNA libraries carried sample barcodes and UMIs. MiXCR was run by TCRdb on the 5' RACE reads, yielding one entry per CDR3 protein. The data show 200,000 to 250,000 distinct CDR3 sequences, 9.5% seen once. The CDR3 contains 12 residues. The V and J ends lost 4 bases and 6 bases respectively, with 9 bases between them. The sequence derives from a man younger than 35 who had mild COVID-19 (a few samples of this study predate the infection). Cell type and time point are not known. The source material was PBMCs or a T cell subset sorted from them (not recorded which). V is TRBV12-3 or TRBV12-4 and J is TRBJ1-2; tentatively, D is TRBD1 (5 bases). CDR3 region: CASSYVGDGYTF. The CDR3 DNA reads as TGTGCCAGCAGTTATGTGGGGGATGGCTACACCTTC.